Included here is one TCR beta chain sequence, with context. These data come from a study of blood T cell repertoires in COVID-19. Study-level background: Acute and convalescent COVID-19 specimens originated in the United States, Italy and Spain. Sources were T cells, B-cell-depleted T cells, or PBMCs; the material itself was cDNA or gDNA.

The V gene lost 3 bases and the J gene lost 0 bases, with 9 bases spanning the gap. The germline V gene has CDR1 KGHSH and CDR2 LQKENI. The CDR3 runs to 15 residues. Original handling: Using reference gene primer amplification, nucleated cell counts were estimated. Profiled with immunoSEQ multiplex PCR; TCRdb holds only in-frame clones, not every one. The V and J calls and clone size come from that table; D and trimming were worked out from the DNA. This table has about 260,000 clones, approximately 91% appearing once. The chain joins TRBV18 to TRBJ1-3; no clear D gene. This receptor was taken from a human donor in a cohort sampled during active COVID-19. Sequenced: peripheral blood. DNA for the CDR3: TGTGCCAGCTCACCGGGCCAGACCTCTGGAAACACCATATATTTT. It encodes CASSPGQTSGNTIYF.